What follows describes a single T cell receptor beta chain. Its specificity is not known. TCRdb called the reads again in MiXCR, with one record for every CDR3 protein. Of approximately 350,000 distinct CDR3 sequences listed, just under 35% are singletons. The data stem from a study of T cell repertoires in cytomegalovirus infection. Study in general: CMV epitopes used comprised recently identified HLA-C-restricted ones and well-studied HLA-B-restricted ones. It can be stated that public TCR beta signatures indicated CMV infection as well as a matching HLA type.

Regarding the study as a whole: The study identified carriers of CMV plus the relevant HLA from cumulative public TCR beta family frequency. Across the ex vivo response, the dominant clonotypes were HLA-C-restricted CMV-specific TCR beta clonotypes.

V gave up 4 bases and J gave up 5 bases, with 19 bases separating them. The germline V gene encodes CDR1 SGHTA and CDR2 FQGNSA. The CDR3 has 16 residues. This TCR came from a human donor in good health (CMV status not recorded). Some clones in this sample may be carry-over from other donors' samples. This chain connects TRBV7-2 to TRBJ2-3; D may be TRBD1 (6 bases). The sample here was cultured PBMCs, taken from culture after CMV antigen stimulation. CDR3 residues: CASSSGAASWRDTQYF. Here the CDR3 DNA reads TGTGCCAGCAGCTCAGGGGCAGCCAGCTGGAGAGATACGCAGTATTTT.